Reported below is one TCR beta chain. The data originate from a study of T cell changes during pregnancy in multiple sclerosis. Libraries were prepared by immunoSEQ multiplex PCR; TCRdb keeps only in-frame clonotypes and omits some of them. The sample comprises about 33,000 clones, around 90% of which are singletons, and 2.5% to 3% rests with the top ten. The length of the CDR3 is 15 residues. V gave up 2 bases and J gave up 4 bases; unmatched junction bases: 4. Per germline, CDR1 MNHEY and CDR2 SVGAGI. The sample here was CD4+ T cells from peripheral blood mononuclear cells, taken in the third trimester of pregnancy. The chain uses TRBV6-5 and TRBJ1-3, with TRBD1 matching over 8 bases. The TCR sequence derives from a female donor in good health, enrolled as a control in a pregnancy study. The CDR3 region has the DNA TGTGCCAGCAGTTACACTAGGACAGGGGGAAACACCATATATTTT. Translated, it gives CASSYTRTGGNTIYF.